This TCR beta chain is from a study of blood T cell repertoires in COVID-19. Overall study: The United States, Italy and Spain provided the acute and convalescent COVID-19 samples. Sample material is recorded as cDNA or gDNA derived from T cells, B-cell-depleted T cells, or PBMCs.

The CDR3 extends over 13 amino acids. CDR1 is MNHEY, CDR2 SMNVEV, per germline (reference sequence). Trimming shortened V by 6 bases and J by 8 bases, and 14 bases separated the two germline ends. In the source study's methods: It was from reference gene primer amplification that nucleated cell counts were estimated. Method: immunoSEQ multiplex PCR; TCRdb's copy keeps in-frame clones and lacks some. V, J and clone size are taken as reported in that table, and D and trimming were inferred from the DNA itself. The table lists approximately 140,000 clones, approximately 86% of them singletons. This TCR derives from a man aged 65 to 79 with acute or convalescent COVID-19. The specimen sequenced was peripheral blood. V is TRBV27 and J is TRBJ2-1; D is possibly TRBD2 (5 bases). The CDR3 DNA follows: TGTGCCAGCAGCCGAGGGTCCTCACATGAGCAGTTCTTC. This gives the protein CASSRGSSHEQFF.